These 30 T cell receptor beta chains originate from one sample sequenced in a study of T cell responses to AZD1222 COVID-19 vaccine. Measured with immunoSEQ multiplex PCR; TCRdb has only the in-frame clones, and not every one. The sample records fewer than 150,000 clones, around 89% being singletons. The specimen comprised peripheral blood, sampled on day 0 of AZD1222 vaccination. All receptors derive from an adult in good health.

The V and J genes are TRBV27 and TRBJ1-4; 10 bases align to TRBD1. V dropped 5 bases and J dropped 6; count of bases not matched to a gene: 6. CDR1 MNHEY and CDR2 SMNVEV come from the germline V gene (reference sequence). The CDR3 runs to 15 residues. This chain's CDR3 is CASSPWTGGDEKLFF. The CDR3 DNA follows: TGTGCCAGCAGTCCCTGGACAGGGGGGGATGAAAAACTGTTTTTT.

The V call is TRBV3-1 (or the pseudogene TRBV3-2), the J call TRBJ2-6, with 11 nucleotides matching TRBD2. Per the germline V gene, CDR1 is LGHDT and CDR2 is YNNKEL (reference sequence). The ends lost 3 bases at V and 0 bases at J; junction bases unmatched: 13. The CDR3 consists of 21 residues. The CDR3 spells CASSHPGALAGDTSGANVLTF. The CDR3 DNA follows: TGTGCCAGCAGCCACCCAGGAGCACTAGCGGGGGATACCTCTGGGGCCAACGTCCTGACTTTC.

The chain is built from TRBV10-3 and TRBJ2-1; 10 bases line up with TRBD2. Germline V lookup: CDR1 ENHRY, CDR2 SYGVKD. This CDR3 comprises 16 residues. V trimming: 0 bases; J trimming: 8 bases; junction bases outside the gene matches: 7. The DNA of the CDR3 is TGTGCCATCAGTGAGTCGGAACTAGCGGGGACGGATGAGCAGTTCTTC. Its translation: CAISESELAGTDEQFF.

The CDR3: CASSLGAGGSSHTEAFF. For the CDR3, the DNA is TGTGCCAGCAGCTTAGGGGCCGGGGGTTCTAGTCACACTGAAGCTTTCTTT. V is TRBV7-9 and J is TRBJ1-1; D possibly corresponds to TRBD1 (5 bases). Trimming took off 1 base at V and 3 bases at J, with 18 bases between the two ends. This CDR3 contains 17 residues. Germline CDR1 and CDR2: SEHNR and FQNEAQ (reference sequence).

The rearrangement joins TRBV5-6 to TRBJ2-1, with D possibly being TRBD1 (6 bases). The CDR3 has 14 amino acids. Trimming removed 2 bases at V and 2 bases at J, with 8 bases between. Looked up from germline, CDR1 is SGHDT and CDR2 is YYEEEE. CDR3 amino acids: CASSFRGTYNEQFF. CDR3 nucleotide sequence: TGTGCCAGCAGCTTCAGGGGAACCTACAATGAGCAGTTCTTC.

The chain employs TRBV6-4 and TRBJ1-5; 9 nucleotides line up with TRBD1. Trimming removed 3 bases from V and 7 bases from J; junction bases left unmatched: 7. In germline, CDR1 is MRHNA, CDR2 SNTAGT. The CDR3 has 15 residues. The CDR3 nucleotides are TGTGCCAGCAGTGAGGGGACAGGGTCGGCCCAGCCCCAGCATTTT. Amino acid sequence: CASSEGTGSAQPQHF.

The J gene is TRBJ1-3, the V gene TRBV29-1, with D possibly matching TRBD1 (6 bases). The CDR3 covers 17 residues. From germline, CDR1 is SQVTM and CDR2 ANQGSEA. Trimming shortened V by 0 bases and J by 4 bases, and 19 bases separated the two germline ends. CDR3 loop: CSVEDPSSGAYGNTIYF. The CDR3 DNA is TGCAGCGTTGAAGATCCTAGTTCGGGGGCTTACGGAAACACCATATATTTT.

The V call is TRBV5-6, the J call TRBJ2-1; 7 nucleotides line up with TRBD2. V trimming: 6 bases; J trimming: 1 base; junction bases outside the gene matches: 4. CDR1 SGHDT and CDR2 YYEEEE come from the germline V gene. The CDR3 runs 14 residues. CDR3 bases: TGTGCCAGCAACATGGGGGGGTCCTACAATGAGCAGTTCTTC. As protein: CASNMGGSYNEQFF. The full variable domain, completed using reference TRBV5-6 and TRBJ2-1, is DAGVTQSPTHLIKTRGQQVTLRCSPKSGHDTVSWYQQALGQGPQFIFQYYEEEERQRGNFPDRFSGHQFPNYSSELNVNALLLGDSALYLCASNMGGSYNEQFFGPGTRLTVL.

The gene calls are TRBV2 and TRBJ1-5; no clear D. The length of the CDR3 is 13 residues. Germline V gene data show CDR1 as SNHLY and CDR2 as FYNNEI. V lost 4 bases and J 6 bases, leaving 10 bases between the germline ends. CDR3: CASSVEESQPQHF. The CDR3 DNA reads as TGTGCCAGCAGTGTAGAAGAAAGTCAGCCCCAGCATTTT.

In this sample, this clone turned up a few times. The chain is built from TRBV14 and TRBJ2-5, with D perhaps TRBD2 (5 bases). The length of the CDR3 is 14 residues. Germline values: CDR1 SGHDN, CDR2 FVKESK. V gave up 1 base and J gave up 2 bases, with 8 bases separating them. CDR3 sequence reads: CASSQAGIQETQYF. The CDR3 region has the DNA TGTGCCAGCAGCCAAGCGGGGATTCAAGAGACCCAGTACTTC.

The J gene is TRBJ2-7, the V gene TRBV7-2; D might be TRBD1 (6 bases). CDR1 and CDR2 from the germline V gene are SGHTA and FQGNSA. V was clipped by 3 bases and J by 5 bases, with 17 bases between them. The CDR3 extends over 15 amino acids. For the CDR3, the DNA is TGTGCCAGCAGCTTGCGTACCGGGACATTCAACGAGCAGTACTTC. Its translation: CASSLRTGTFNEQYF. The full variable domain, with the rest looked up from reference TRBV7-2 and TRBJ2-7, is GAGVSQSPSNKVTEKGKDVELRCDPISGHTALYWYRQSLGQGLEFLIYFQGNSAPDKSGLPSDRFSAERTGGSVSTLTIQRTQQEDSAVYLCASSLRTGTFNEQYFGPGTRLTVT.

CDR3 in DNA: TGTGCCAGCAGTCCCAGCGCAACTAATGAAAAACTGTTTTTT. The encoded protein is CASSPSATNEKLFF. This chain links TRBV2 with TRBJ1-4; D is unclear. Germline loops: CDR1 SNHLY, CDR2 FYNNEI. Trimming took 5 bases from V and 0 from J, leaving 7 bases between them. The length of the CDR3 is 14 residues.

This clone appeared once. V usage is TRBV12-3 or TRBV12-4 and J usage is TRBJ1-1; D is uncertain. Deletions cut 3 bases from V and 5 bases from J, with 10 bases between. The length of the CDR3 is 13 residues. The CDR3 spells CASSFGPGTEAFF. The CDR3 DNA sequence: TGTGCCAGCAGTTTCGGGCCGGGGACTGAAGCTTTCTTT.

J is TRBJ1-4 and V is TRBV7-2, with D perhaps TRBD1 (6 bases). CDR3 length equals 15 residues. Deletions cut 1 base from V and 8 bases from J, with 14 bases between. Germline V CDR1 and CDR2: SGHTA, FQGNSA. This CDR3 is CASSLVGAQGEKLFF. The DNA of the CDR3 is TGTGCCAGCAGCTTAGTTGGGGCTCAGGGGGAAAAACTGTTTTTT.

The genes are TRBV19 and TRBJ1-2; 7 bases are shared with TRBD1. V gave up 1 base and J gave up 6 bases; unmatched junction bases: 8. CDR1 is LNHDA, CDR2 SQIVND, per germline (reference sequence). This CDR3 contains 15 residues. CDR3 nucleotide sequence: TGTGCCAGTAGTATAGGAACAGGGGAACGGGATGGCTACACCTTC. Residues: CASSIGTGERDGYTF.

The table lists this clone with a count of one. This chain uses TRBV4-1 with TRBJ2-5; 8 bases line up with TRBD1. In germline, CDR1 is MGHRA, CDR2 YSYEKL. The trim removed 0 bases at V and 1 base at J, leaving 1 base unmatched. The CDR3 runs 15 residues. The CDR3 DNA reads TGCGCCAGCAGCCAAGAAACAGGGGGCCAAGAGACCCAGTACTTC. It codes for CASSQETGGQETQYF.

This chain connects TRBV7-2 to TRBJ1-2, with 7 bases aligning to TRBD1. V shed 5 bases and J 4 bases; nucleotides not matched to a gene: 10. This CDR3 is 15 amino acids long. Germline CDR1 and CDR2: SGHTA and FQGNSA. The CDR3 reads CASSARDSRAYGYTF. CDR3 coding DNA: TGTGCCAGCAGCGCCCGGGACAGCAGGGCCTATGGCTACACCTTC.

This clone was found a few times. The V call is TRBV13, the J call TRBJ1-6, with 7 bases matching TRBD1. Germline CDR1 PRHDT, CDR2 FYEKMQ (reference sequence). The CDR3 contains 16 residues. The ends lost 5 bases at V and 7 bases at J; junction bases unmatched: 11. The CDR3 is CASSVGNRGWNSPLHF. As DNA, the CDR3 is TGTGCCAGCAGCGTCGGGAACAGGGGATGGAATTCACCCCTCCACTTT.

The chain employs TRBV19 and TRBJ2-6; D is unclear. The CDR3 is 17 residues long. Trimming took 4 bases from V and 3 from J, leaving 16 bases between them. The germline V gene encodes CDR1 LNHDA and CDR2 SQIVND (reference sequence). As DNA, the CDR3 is TGTGCCAGTAGTAAGAGCGTGGGGTTCGGTGGGGCCAACGTCCTGACTTTC. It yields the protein CASSKSVGFGGANVLTF.

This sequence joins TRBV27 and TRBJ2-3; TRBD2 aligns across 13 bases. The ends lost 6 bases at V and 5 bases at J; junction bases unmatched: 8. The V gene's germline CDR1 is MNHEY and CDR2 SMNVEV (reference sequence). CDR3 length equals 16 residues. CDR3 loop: CASRRVGLAGEDTQYF. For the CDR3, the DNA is TGTGCCAGCAGGAGAGTCGGACTAGCGGGGGAAGATACGCAGTATTTT.

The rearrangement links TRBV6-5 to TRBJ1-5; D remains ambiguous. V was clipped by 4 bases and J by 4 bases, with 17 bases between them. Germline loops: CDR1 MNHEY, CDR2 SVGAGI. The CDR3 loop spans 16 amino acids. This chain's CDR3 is CASSFSRTFDNQPQHF. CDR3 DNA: TGTGCCAGCAGTTTTAGTCGCACCTTTGATAATCAGCCCCAGCATTTT.

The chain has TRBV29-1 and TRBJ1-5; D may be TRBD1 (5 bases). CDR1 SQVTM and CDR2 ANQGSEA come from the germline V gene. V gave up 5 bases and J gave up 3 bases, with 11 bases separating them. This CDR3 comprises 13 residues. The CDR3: CSVYGGDNQPQHF. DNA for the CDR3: TGCAGCGTTTACGGGGGTGACAATCAGCCCCAGCATTTT. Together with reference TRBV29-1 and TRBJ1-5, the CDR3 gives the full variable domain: SAVISQKPSRDICQRGTSLTIQCQVDSQVTMMFWYRQQPGQSLTLIATANQGSEATYESGFVIDKFPISRPNLTFSTLTVSNMSPEDSSIYLCSVYGGDNQPQHFGDGTRLSIL.

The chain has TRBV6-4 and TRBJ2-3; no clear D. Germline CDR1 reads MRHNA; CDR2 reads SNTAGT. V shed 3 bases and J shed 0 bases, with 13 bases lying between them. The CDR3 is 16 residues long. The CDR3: CASSESAGTSTDTQYF. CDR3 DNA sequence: TGTGCCAGCAGTGAAAGCGCAGGAACCAGCACAGATACGCAGTATTTT.

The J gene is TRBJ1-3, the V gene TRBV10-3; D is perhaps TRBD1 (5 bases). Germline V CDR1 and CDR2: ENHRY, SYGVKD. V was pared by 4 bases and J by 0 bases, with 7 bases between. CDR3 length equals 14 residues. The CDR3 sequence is CAISAGPSGNTIYF. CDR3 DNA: TGTGCCATCAGTGCAGGGCCCTCTGGAAACACCATATATTTT.

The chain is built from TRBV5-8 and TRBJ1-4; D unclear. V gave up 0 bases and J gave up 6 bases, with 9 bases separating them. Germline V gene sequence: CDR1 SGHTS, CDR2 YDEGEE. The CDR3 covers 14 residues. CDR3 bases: TGTGCCAGCAGCTTGGCGGGGTTCGATGAAAAACTGTTTTTT. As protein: CASSLAGFDEKLFF.

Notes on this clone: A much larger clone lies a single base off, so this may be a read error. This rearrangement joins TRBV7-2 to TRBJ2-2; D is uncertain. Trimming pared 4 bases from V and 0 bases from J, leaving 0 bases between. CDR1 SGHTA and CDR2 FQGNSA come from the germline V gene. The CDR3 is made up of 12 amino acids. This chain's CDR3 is CASSSNTGELFF. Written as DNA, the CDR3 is TGTGCCAGCAGCTCGAACACCGGGGAGCTGTTTTTT. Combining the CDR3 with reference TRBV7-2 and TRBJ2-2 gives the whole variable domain GAGVSQSPSNKVTEKGKDVELRCDPISGHTALYWYRQSLGQGLEFLIYFQGNSAPDKSGLPSDRFSAERTGGSVSTLTIQRTQQEDSAVYLCASSSNTGELFFGEGSRLTVL.

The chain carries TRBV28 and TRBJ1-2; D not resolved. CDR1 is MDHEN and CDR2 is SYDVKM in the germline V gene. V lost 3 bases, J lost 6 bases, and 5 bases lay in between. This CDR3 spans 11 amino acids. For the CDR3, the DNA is TGTGCCAGCAGTTTTCGGGATGGCTACACCTTC. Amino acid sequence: CASSFRDGYTF.

The CDR3 spells CASNRDSYEQYF. The CDR3 DNA reads as TGTGCCAGCAACAGGGACTCCTACGAGCAGTACTTC. The chain couples TRBV7-9 to TRBJ2-7; possibly TRBD1 for D (6 bases). The CDR3 consists of 12 residues. Trimming removed 7 bases at V and 0 bases at J, with 7 bases between. Germline lookup yields CDR1 SEHNR and CDR2 FQNEAQ (reference sequence). The variable domain in full, with the rest retrieved from reference TRBV7-9 and TRBJ2-7, is DTGVSQNPRHKITKRGQNVTFRCDPISEHNRLYWYRQTLGQGPEFLTYFQNEAQLEKSRLLSDRFSAERPKGSFSTLEIQRTEQGDSAMYLCASNRDSYEQYFGPGTRLTVT.

The CDR3 reads CASRTGREDGYTF. Here the CDR3 DNA reads TGCGCCAGCAGGACGGGTAGGGAGGATGGCTACACCTTC. This sequence joins TRBV5-1 and TRBJ1-2; no clear D. Looked up from germline, CDR1 is SGHRS and CDR2 is YFSETQ. CDR3 length: 13 residues. V lost 5 bases and J 6 bases, leaving 14 bases between the germline ends.

The CDR3 DNA is TGTGCCAGCTCACCGGGACAACCCGGGGAGCTGTTTTTT. As protein: CASSPGQPGELFF. The chain joins TRBV18 to TRBJ2-2; weak D call: TRBD1 (6 bases). CDR1 is KGHSH and CDR2 is LQKENI in the germline V gene. The V end lost 3 bases, the J end lost 6 bases, and 8 bases lay between the germline ends. The CDR3 has 13 amino acids.